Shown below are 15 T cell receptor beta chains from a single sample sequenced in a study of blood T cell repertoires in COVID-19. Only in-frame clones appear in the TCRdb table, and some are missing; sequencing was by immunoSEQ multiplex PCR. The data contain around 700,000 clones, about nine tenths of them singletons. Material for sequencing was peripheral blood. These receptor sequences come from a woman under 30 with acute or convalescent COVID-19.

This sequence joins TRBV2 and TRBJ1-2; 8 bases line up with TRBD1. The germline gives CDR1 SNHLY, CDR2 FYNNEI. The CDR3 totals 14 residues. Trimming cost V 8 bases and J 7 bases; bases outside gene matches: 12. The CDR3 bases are TGTGCCAGCGGAGATAACAGGGGGGTCCGTGGCTACACCTTC. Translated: CASGDNRGVRGYTF.

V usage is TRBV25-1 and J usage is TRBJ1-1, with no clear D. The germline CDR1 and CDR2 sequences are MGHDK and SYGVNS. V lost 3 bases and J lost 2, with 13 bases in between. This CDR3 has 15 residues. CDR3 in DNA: TGTGCCAGCAGTGATGCTGGGCAGGTTAACACTGAAGCTTTCTTT. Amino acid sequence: CASSDAGQVNTEAFF.

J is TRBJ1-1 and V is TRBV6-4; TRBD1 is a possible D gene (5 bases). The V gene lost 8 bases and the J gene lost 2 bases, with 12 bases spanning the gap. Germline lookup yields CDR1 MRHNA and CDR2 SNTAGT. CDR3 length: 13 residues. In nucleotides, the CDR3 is TGTGCCAGCGCCCTGACAGCCAACACTGAAGCTTTCTTT. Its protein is CASALTANTEAFF.

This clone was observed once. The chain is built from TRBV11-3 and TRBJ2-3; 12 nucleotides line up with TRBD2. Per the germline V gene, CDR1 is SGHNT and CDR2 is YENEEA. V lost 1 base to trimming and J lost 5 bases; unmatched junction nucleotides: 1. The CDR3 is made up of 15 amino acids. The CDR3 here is CASSLGTSGEDTQYF. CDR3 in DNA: TGTGCCAGCAGCTTAGGGACTAGCGGGGAAGATACGCAGTATTTT.

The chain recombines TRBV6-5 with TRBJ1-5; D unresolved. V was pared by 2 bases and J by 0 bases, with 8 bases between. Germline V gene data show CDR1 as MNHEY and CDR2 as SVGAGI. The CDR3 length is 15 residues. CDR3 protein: CASSYADYSNQPQHF. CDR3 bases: TGTGCCAGCAGTTACGCGGACTATAGCAATCAGCCCCAGCATTTT.

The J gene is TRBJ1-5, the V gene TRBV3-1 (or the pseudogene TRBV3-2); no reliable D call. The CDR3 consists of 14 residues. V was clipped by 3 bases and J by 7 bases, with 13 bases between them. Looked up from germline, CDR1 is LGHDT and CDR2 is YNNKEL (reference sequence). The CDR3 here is CASSQGLAGQPQHF. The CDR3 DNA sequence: TGTGCCAGCAGCCAGGGTCTGGCGGGCCAGCCCCAGCATTTT.

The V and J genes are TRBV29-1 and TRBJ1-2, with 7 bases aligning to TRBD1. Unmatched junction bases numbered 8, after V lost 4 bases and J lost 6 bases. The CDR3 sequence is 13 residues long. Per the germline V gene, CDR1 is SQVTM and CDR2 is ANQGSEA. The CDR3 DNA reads TGCAGCGTTGGAACGGACAGGAACCATGGCTACACCTTC. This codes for CSVGTDRNHGYTF.

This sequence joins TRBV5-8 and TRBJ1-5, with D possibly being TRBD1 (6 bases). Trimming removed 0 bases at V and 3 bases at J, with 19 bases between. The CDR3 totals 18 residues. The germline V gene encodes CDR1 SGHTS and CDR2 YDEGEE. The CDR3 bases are TGTGCCAGCAGCTTGGGAGGCCGGGACACACGAGTCAATCAGCCCCAGCATTTT. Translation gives CASSLGGRDTRVNQPQHF.

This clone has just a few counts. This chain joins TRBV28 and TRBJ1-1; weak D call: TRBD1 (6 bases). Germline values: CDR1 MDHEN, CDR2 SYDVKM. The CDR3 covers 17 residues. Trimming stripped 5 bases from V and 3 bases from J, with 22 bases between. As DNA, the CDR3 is TGTGCCAGCAGTCCCCCCCTGGGCAGGGGTTATGACACTGAAGCTTTCTTT. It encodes CASSPPLGRGYDTEAFF.

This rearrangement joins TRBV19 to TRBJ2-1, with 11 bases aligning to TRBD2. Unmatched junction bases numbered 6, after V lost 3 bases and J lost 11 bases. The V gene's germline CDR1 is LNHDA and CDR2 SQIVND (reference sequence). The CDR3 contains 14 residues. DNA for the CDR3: TGTGCCAGTAGTATGGCTCTAGCGGGGGGTCAGCAGTTCTTC. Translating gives CASSMALAGGQQFF.

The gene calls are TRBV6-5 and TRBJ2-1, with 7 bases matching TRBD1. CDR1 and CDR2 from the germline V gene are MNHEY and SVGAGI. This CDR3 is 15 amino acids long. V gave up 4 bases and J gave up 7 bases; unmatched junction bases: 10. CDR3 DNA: TGTGCCAGCAGTTCCCTAACCGGGACAGCTAATGAGCAGTTCTTC. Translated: CASSSLTGTANEQFF.

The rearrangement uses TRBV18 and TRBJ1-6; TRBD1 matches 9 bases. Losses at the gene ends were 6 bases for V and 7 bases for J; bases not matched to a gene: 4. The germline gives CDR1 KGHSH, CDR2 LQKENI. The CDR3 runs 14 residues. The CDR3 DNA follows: TGTGCCAGCTCCACCGGGACAGGGAATTCACCCCTCCACTTT. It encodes CASSTGTGNSPLHF.

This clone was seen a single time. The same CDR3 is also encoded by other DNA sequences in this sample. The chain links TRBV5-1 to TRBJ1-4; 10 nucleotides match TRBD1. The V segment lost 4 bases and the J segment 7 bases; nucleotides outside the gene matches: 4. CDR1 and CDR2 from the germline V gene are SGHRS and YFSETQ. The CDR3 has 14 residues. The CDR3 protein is CASSLDRGREKLFF. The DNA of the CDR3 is TGCGCCAGCAGCCTCGACAGGGGGCGTGAAAAACTGTTTTTT.

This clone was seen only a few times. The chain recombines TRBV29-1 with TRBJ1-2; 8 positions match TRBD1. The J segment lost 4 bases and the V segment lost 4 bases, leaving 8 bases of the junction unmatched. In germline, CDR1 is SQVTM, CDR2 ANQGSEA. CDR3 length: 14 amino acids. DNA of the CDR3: TGCAGCGTTGGACAGGGGCGATCGGTCTATGGCTACACCTTC. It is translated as CSVGQGRSVYGYTF.

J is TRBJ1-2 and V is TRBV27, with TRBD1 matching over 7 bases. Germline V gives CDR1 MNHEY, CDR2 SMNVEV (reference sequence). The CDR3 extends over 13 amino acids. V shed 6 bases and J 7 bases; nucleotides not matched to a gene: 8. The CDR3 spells CASRWDRRSGYTF. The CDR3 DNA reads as TGTGCCAGCAGGTGGGACAGACGAAGTGGCTACACCTTC.